Included here is one T cell receptor beta chain sequence, with context. The antigen is unknown. Clones were read by immunoSEQ multiplex PCR, and TCRdb kept only the in-frame ones, dropping some. Of 100,000 to 150,000 clones in the sample, approximately 92% are singletons; the top ten hold 0.9% to 1.2%. These data belong to a study of T cell responses to AZD1222 COVID-19 vaccine. Study observations and caveats: The study sampled repertoires only after the peak T cell response. Spike-specific TCR breadth and depth both grew after two AZD1222 doses.

In germline, CDR1 is SGHKS, CDR2 YYEKEE (reference sequence). This CDR3 comprises 15 residues. Trimming stripped 2 bases from V and 7 bases from J, with 18 bases between. The origin of this receptor is an adult in good health. Sequences were derived from peripheral blood, sampled on day 0 of AZD1222 vaccination. The V and J genes are TRBV5-5 and TRBJ1-1; D is undetermined. CDR3 residues: CASSFSPGVRGEAFF. The DNA for the CDR3 is TGTGCCAGCAGCTTTTCACCTGGGGTTCGAGGTGAAGCTTTCTTT.